This T cell receptor (beta chain) was recorded in a study of metastatic and nonmetastatic thyroid tumors. Overall study context: Across blood and tumor or nodule tissue, repertoires from malignant and benign thyroid patients were compared with one another. Study results and limitations: Benign nodules reportedly had significantly lower TCR beta diversity than malignant thyroid tumors in blood and tumor.

As originally analysed: Clinicopathological groups of papillary thyroid cancer showed CDR3 differences that were used to build a distant-metastasis classifier. TCRdb re-processed the PCR reads through MiXCR. These V and J calls originate from TCRdb's pipeline instead of the authors' own analysis. Seen here are about 39,000 clones, under 20% observed once, and the top ten hold about 13%. Remarks on this clone: Its antigen is as yet unknown. Other DNA variants within this sample encode the same CDR3.

The V gene end was trimmed by 5 bases and the J gene end by 4 bases; junction bases not matched to a gene: 7. The V gene's germline CDR1 is KGHSH and CDR2 LQKENI. CDR3 length equals 15 residues. None of the patients had undergone any treatment ahead of thyroid surgery. This chain connects TRBV18 to TRBJ2-3; TRBD2 matches 9 bases. The sequence came from a female donor with papillary thyroid cancer or a benign thyroid nodule (not recorded which). Some clones in this sample may be carry-over from other donors' samples. Material: tumor tissue. The CDR3 sequence is CASSSTSGGADTQYF. The CDR3 DNA reads TGTGCCAGCTCATCGACTAGCGGAGGGGCAGATACGCAGTATTTT.